This T cell receptor (beta chain) was retrieved from a study of identical twins (TCRdb year 2016). Study-wide context: To test whether fetal clonotypes persist, the study used deep sequencing on TCR alpha and beta repertoires from monozygotic twins, unrelated adults of various ages, and cord blood. To rule out contamination, replicate twin experiments were performed at different times with different library preparation protocols. The research as a whole found: Out-of-frame TCR alpha sequences shared between twins showed an excess of low generation-probability sequences compared with coincidental sharing between unrelated individuals. Recombination models systematically underestimated out-of-frame TCR alpha sharing in monozygotic twins but agreed with sharing between unrelated individuals. Invariant T cells such as MAIT and iNKT could partly confound zero-insertion analyses, although diverse VJ usage argued against such confounding for most clonotypes. The excess sharing between twins in beta out-of-frame sequences was weaker because fewer shared sequences reduced the signal-to-noise ratio. Fewer insertions were carried by abundant cord blood beta clonotypes; a weaker similar trend was observed in young adult naive repertoires, while no such trend was observed in memory repertoires. Because the same donors could not be followed over many years, the conclusions depended on cross-sectional statistical analysis.

The method was 5' RACE. The sequencer listed for this sample is Illumina HiSeq 2000. A universal primer binding site was added through template switching, and the final cDNA carried a unique molecular identifier so that TCR cDNA molecules could be counted accurately. Specific primers in the conserved constant-segment region were used to synthesize first-strand cDNA for the TCR alpha and beta chains. To control for contamination, every cDNA library carried two barcodes: a SMART-Mk sample barcode plus Illumina barcodes. Two successive PCR steps introduced TruSeq adapter sequences along with Illumina sample barcodes. TCR alpha and beta cDNA libraries were sequenced on the Illumina HiSeq platform with custom primers. The authors' analysis ran thus. MiGEC was used to process raw reads and extract unique molecular identifiers, and MiXCR was used to find CDR3 positions. Recombination models were inferred per individual with the repgenHMM and IGoR tools using an EM algorithm. Shared clonotypes were analyzed with the tcR package in R, and sharing was normalized by the product of cloneset sizes. To study raw recombination free of thymic and clonal selection effects, out-of-frame nonproductive sequences were analyzed. TCRdb redid the processing of the public reads, applying fastp at Q25 and MiXCR, and retained in-frame beta chains. Here each entry gathers all rows of one CDR3 protein and keeps the most common genes and DNA. The authors' filters were not applied to this entry. A total of 450,000 or so distinct CDR3 sequences appear in this sample, about 14% of them only once. The biggest ten clones account for about 0.53% of the sample.

All donors were healthy Caucasians. Three pairs of female monozygotic twins, all aged roughly 18 to 29 years, made up the twin cohort. CD4+ and CD8+ T cell populations were isolated with positive isolation kits from Invitrogen. A note on this clonotype: Its recognized antigen is unknown. Per-nucleotide qualities are absent, and no much larger clonotype sits a single base away.

In addition, the sample was reused for a study of yellow fever vaccine responses in identical twins. The second publication reports: According to the authors, the vaccine-induced T cell response in identical twins seemed to be partly convergent and partly specific to each individual. The study precisely tracked vaccine-responding T cell clones in identical twins.

The sequence came from a young woman in good health. Sequences were obtained from CD4+ T cells sorted from blood.

The CDR3 sequence is CASSLGPALETQYF. The DNA sequence follows: TGCGCCAGCAGCTTAGGACCGGCCCTGGAGACCCAGTACTTC. The chain was built from TRBV5-1 and TRBJ2-5; no D gene call is confident. The CDR3 spans 14 residues, from the cysteine through the phenylalanine. Left in the record is the CDR3 DNA by itself, 42 bases read in frame from the first base. The junction shows trimming of 2 bases on V and 5 bases on J, plus 13 bases between the germline ends. The germline V gene specifies SGHRS as CDR1 and YFSETQ as CDR2.